These 26 T cell receptor beta chains originate from one sample sequenced in a study of T cell clonality in common variable immunodeficiency. Sequencing was performed with immunoSEQ multiplex PCR; in TCRdb, only in-frame clones are kept and a portion is missing. The sample includes around 60,000 clones, none of them occurring once. The sequencing input was peripheral blood mononuclear cells. All receptors come from a person aged 18 to 75 in good health.

This clone was seen at least ten times. Sequencing ends 3 residues short of the CDR3 end; the germline J gene provides the rest. The chain is built from TRBV28 and TRBJ2-3; TRBD2 is a possible D gene (6 bases). CDR1 and CDR2 from the germline V gene are MDHEN and SYDVKM. Trimming removed 4 bases at V and 7 bases at J, with 12 bases between. This CDR3 spans 13 amino acids. The CDR3 here is CASSSGLTNTQYF. CDR3 bases read: TGTGCCAGCAGTTCCGGACTAACAAATACG.

This clone was recorded at least ten times. The CDR3 protein is CASSWSSGNTGELFF. The CDR3 bases that were read are TGTGCCAGTAGTTGGTCTAGCGGGAACACCGGGGAG. The chain is built from TRBV19 and TRBJ2-2; 7 nucleotides agree with TRBD2. Coverage ceases 3 residues before the CDR3 finishes, and the germline J gene fills in the end. Unmatched junction bases numbered 4, after V lost 5 bases and J lost 1 base. From germline, CDR1 is LNHDA and CDR2 SQIVND (reference sequence). This CDR3 comprises 15 residues. Full variable domain (rest looked up from reference TRBV19 and TRBJ2-2): DGGITQSPKYLFRKEGQNVTLSCEQNLNHDAMYWYRQDPGQGLRLIYYSQIVNDFQKGDIAEGYSVSREKKESFPLTVTSAQKNPTAFYLCASSWSSGNTGELFFGEGSRLTVL.

This clone was recorded at least ten times. The CDR3 goes on 3 residues after the read ends, and that part is filled in from the germline J gene. The J gene is TRBJ2-2, the V gene TRBV5-1, with 13 positions matching TRBD2. The germline V gene has CDR1 SGHRS and CDR2 YFSETQ. V lost 4 bases to trimming and J lost 3 bases; unmatched junction nucleotides: 0. CDR3 length: 15 amino acids. CDR3: CASSGLAGDTGELFF. The CDR3 DNA, read in part, is TGCGCCAGCAGCGGACTAGCGGGAGACACCGGGGAG.

Of note for this clone: The read gets to within 3 residues of the CDR3 end, and the germline J gene fills in the rest. The rearrangement links TRBV5-1 to TRBJ1-1; tentatively, D is TRBD1 (5 bases). CDR3 length: 12 amino acids. The germline CDR1 and CDR2 sequences are SGHRS and YFSETQ. CDR3 bases read: TGCGCCAGCAGCGAAGGGACTAGCGGG. Protein sequence: CASSEGTSG. The whole CDR3 sequence reads CASSEGTSGAFF.

Regarding this clone: The observed sequence ends 3 residues before the CDR3 terminus, with the missing tail filled in from the germline J gene. This chain uses TRBV7-2 with TRBJ1-1, with TRBD1 identical over 8 bases. The CDR3 is 18 amino acids. Germline V gene data show CDR1 as SGHTA and CDR2 as FQGNSA. J gave up 5 bases and V 0 bases, and 14 bases lay outside the gene matches. The sequenced part of the CDR3 DNA is TGTGCCAGCAGCTTAGCGAGACAGGGGCACTACCGGAGGACTGAA. Protein: CASSLARQGHYRRTE. The complete CDR3 sequence is CASSLARQGHYRRTEAFF.

Ten or more counts support this clone. The read gets to within 3 residues of the CDR3 end, and the germline J gene fills in the rest. The V call is TRBV20-1, the J call TRBJ2-2; D is unresolved. V was pared by 1 base and J by 4 bases, with 4 bases between. Germline CDR1 reads DFQATT; CDR2 reads SNEGSKA (reference sequence). This CDR3 is built from 12 residues. CDR3 sequence reads: CSARAITGELFF. The sequenced part of the CDR3 DNA is TGCAGTGCTAGAGCCATCACCGGGGAG.

This clone was detected ten times or more. The CDR3 end is not reached by the read, which stops 3 residues before it; the germline J gene fills it in. The chain couples TRBV6-4 to TRBJ2-7, with 12 positions matching TRBD2. Germline lookup yields CDR1 MRHNA and CDR2 SNTAGT. Germline trimming cut 3 bases from V and 3 bases from J; bases unmatched to any gene: 0. The CDR3 runs to 14 residues. The covered CDR3 bases are TGTGCCAGCAGTGAGACTAGCGGGAGCTACGAG. Amino acid sequence: CASSETSGSYE. Given in full, the CDR3 is CASSETSGSYEQYF.

This clone showed up many times. The read halts 3 residues ahead of the CDR3 end, with the missing end drawn from the germline J gene. The J gene is TRBJ1-1, the V gene TRBV7-3; perhaps TRBD1 as D (5 bases). Trimming took 5 bases from V and 2 from J, leaving 12 bases between them. Germline loops: CDR1 SGHTA, CDR2 FQGTGA. This CDR3 has 14 amino acids. CDR3 region: CASSRGGPNTEAFF. CDR3 DNA (partial): TGTGCCAGCAGCCGCGGGGGACCCAACACTGAA.

This clone was observed at least ten times. The CDR3 goes on 3 residues after the read ends, and that part is filled in from the germline J gene. The chain has TRBV5-4 and TRBJ1-1, with 11 bases aligning to TRBD1. The germline V gene has CDR1 SGHNT and CDR2 YYREEE (reference sequence). CDR3 size: 14 residues. Germline trimming cut 4 bases from V and 4 bases from J; bases unmatched to any gene: 3. The part of the CDR3 DNA that was read is TGTGCCAGCAGCCCAGGACAGGGGGCCACTGAA. The encoded protein is CASSPGQGATE. The entire CDR3 protein is CASSPGQGATEAFF.

This clone showed up many times. The read ends 3 residues early relative to the CDR3; the germline J gene fills the gap. The V gene is TRBV5-1, the J gene TRBJ2-2; TRBD1 aligns across 7 bases. V gave up 4 bases and J gave up 0 bases; unmatched junction bases: 6. The length of the CDR3 is 16 residues. Germline-derived CDR1 and CDR2 are SGHRS and YFSETQ. The covered CDR3 bases are TGCGCCAGCAGCCACCGGGACAGTACGAACACCGGGGAG. Translating gives CASSHRDSTNTGE. The full CDR3 is CASSHRDSTNTGELFF. Full variable domain (remainder filled in from reference TRBV5-1 and TRBJ2-2): KAGVTQTPRYLIKTRGQQVTLSCSPISGHRSVSWYQQTPGQGLQFLFEYFSETQRNKGNFPGRFSGRQFSNSRSEMNVSTLELGDSALYLCASSHRDSTNTGELFFGEGSRLTVL.

This clone was counted ten times or more. Coverage ceases 3 residues before the CDR3 finishes, and the germline J gene fills in the end. This chain connects TRBV30 to TRBJ2-1, with no clear D. This CDR3 is built from 15 residues. Trimming cost V 1 base and J 0 bases, with 10 bases left between them. Germline CDR1 reads GTSNPN; CDR2 reads SVGIG (reference sequence). The DNA read from the CDR3 is TGTGCCTGGAGTGAGCCCTCGAGCTCCTACAATGAG. Amino acid sequence: CAWSEPSSSYNE. The entire CDR3 reads CAWSEPSSSYNEQFF.

The table lists this clone with many counts. The read stops 3 residues short of the end of the CDR3; the missing end is completed from the germline J gene. V usage is TRBV10-3 and J usage is TRBJ2-2; 8 positions agree with TRBD1. The CDR3 is made up of 14 amino acids. From germline, CDR1 is ENHRY and CDR2 SYGVKD. Trimming at V came to 4 bases and at J to 4 bases, leaving 2 bases not matched to a gene. This CDR3 reads CAISADRVTGELFF. Partial CDR3 DNA: TGTGCCATCAGTGCGGACAGGGTCACCGGGGAG.

At least ten counts were recorded for this clone. The read halts 3 residues ahead of the CDR3 end, with the missing end drawn from the germline J gene. The V and J genes are TRBV28 and TRBJ1-3, with TRBD1 matching over 8 bases. Losses at the gene ends were 5 bases for V and 1 base for J; bases not matched to a gene: 4. The length of the CDR3 is 15 residues. Germline V gene data show CDR1 as MDHEN and CDR2 as SYDVKM. The covered CDR3 bases are TGTGCCAGCAGTCTAGGACAGGGTTCTGGAAACACC. Translating gives CASSLGQGSGNT. The complete CDR3 sequence is CASSLGQGSGNTIYF.

This clone was found many times. Partial CDR3 DNA: TGCAGCGTTAACGACAGAGACTCCTACAATGAG. Translated: CSVNDRDSYNE. The whole CDR3 sequence reads CSVNDRDSYNEQFF. The rearrangement uses TRBV29-1 and TRBJ2-1; perhaps TRBD1 as D (5 bases). The read finishes 3 residues shy of the CDR3 end, and the germline J gene is used to complete it. The CDR3 spans 14 residues. The V end was cut by 5 bases, the J end by 0 bases, with 11 bases between. CDR1 SQVTM and CDR2 ANQGSEA come from the germline V gene.

This clone was recorded at least ten times. Coverage ceases 3 residues before the CDR3 finishes, and the germline J gene fills in the end. This specimen includes other DNA sequences encoding the same CDR3. The rearrangement links TRBV5-1 to TRBJ2-7; no firm D call. CDR3 size: 12 residues. Germline-derived CDR1 and CDR2 are SGHRS and YFSETQ. Trimming took 1 base from V and 1 from J, leaving 3 bases between them. CDR3 DNA, as far as it was read: TGCGCCAGCAGCTTGCCTTCCTACGAG. Its protein product is CASSLPSYE. In full, the CDR3 is CASSLPSYEQYF.

This clone was observed many times. Read sequence stops 3 residues before the CDR3 end, and the germline J gene provides the missing end. The rearrangement uses TRBV15 and TRBJ1-2; D is uncertain. The V end lost 0 bases, the J end lost 7 bases, and 18 bases lay between the germline ends. Germline CDR1 is LNHNV and CDR2 is YYDKDF (reference sequence). The length of the CDR3 is 16 residues. Partial CDR3 DNA: TGTGCCACCAGCAGAGATCCCCAAACTGCCTTCGGTGGC. Translation: CATSRDPQTAFGG. In full, the CDR3 is CATSRDPQTAFGGYTF.

This clone was counted ten times or more. The read ends 3 residues early relative to the CDR3; the germline J gene fills the gap. The chain recombines TRBV2 with TRBJ1-1, with TRBD1 as a possible D gene (6 bases). Germline V gene lookup returns CDR1 SNHLY and CDR2 FYNNEI. The CDR3 covers 16 residues. V dropped 8 bases and J dropped 5 bases, with 24 bases sitting between them. This CDR3 is CASLLRGGGYGTEAFF. Incomplete CDR3 DNA: TGTGCCAGCTTGTTGAGGGGGGGAGGGTACGGAACTGAA.

This clone has ten or more counts. The CDR3 end is not reached by the read, which stops 3 residues before it; the germline J gene fills it in. The rearrangement links TRBV20-1 to TRBJ2-7; no clear D gene. CDR3 length: 14 amino acids. V lost 2 bases and J 2 bases, leaving 13 bases between the germline ends. The V gene's germline CDR1 is DFQATT and CDR2 SNEGSKA (reference sequence). The CDR3 sequence: CSARNSLNAYEQYF. CDR3 DNA, as far as it was read: TGCAGTGCTAGAAACAGTCTGAACGCCTACGAG.

In its sample, this clone was seen many times. The read ends 3 residues shy of where the CDR3 ends; the end is completed using the germline J gene. This sequence joins TRBV19 and TRBJ2-1, with TRBD2 identical over 11 bases. CDR3 size: 18 residues. The V and J ends lost 3 bases and 2 bases, in that order; junction bases with no gene match: 9. In germline, CDR1 is LNHDA, CDR2 SQIVND (reference sequence). CDR3 in amino acids: CASSISLAGGRTYNEQFF. Incomplete CDR3 DNA: TGTGCCAGTAGTATTTCCCTAGCGGGAGGACGAACCTACAATGAG. Using reference TRBV19 and TRBJ2-1 for the parts outside the CDR3, the full variable domain is DGGITQSPKYLFRKEGQNVTLSCEQNLNHDAMYWYRQDPGQGLRLIYYSQIVNDFQKGDIAEGYSVSREKKESFPLTVTSAQKNPTAFYLCASSISLAGGRTYNEQFFGPGTRLTVL.

This clone appeared many times. The CDR3 bases that were read are TGCAGTGCCGGGGGGCCAGGCTTAATGAACACTGAA. Translating gives CSAGGPGLMNTE. The CDR3 as a whole reads CSAGGPGLMNTEAFF. The chain carries TRBV20-1 and TRBJ1-1, with TRBD1 as a possible D gene (6 bases). Coverage ceases 3 residues before the CDR3 finishes, and the germline J gene fills in the end. The CDR3 is 15 amino acids. Per germline, CDR1 DFQATT and CDR2 SNEGSKA (reference sequence). The ends were cut back, 6 bases at V and 0 bases at J, with 17 bases in the middle.

This clone has a count of ten or more. The read is 3 residues too short to cover the CDR3 end, so that end is filled in from the germline J gene. The rearrangement uses TRBV7-9 and TRBJ1-6; 7 bases agree with TRBD1. V dropped 5 bases and J dropped 11; count of bases not matched to a gene: 6. Germline V gene data show CDR1 as SEHNR and CDR2 as FQNEAQ (reference sequence). The CDR3 consists of 13 residues. CDR3 DNA (partial): TGTGCCAGCAGCCCTACAACAGGGGCACCC. Its protein product is CASSPTTGAP. Given in full, the CDR3 is CASSPTTGAPLHF.

This clone was seen repeatedly, ten times or more. The CDR3 end is not reached by the read, which stops 3 residues before it; the germline J gene fills it in. The chain joins TRBV2 to TRBJ2-7, with TRBD2 as a possible D gene (6 bases). Germline lookup yields CDR1 SNHLY and CDR2 FYNNEI. The CDR3 is 17 residues long. Deletions cut 6 bases from V and 2 bases from J, with 23 bases between. This CDR3 is CASRSPLGAGNPYEQYF. The DNA read from the CDR3 is TGTGCCAGCAGGTCTCCCTTAGGGGCGGGGAACCCCTACGAG.

This clone appeared many times. The read terminates 3 residues before the CDR3 end, so the remaining end is supplied by the germline J gene. The chain links TRBV5-5 to TRBJ2-1; possibly TRBD1 for D (6 bases). Trimming cost V 2 bases and J 2 bases, with 11 bases left between them. The CDR3 contains 15 residues. CDR1 and CDR2 (germline): SGHKS, YYEKEE (reference sequence). The sequenced part of the CDR3 DNA is TGTGCCAGCAGCTTCGACAGGCGCACCTACAATGAG. It is translated as CASSFDRRTYNE. The complete CDR3 sequence is CASSFDRRTYNEQFF.

This clone was recorded at least ten times. The sequenced fragment ends 3 residues before the CDR3 boundary, so the rest is inferred from the germline J gene. The chain carries TRBV7-9 and TRBJ1-6; possibly TRBD1 for D (6 bases). V dropped 2 bases and J dropped 5 bases, with 10 bases sitting between them. CDR1 and CDR2 from the germline V gene are SEHNR and FQNEAQ (reference sequence). The CDR3 is made up of 15 amino acids. The CDR3 loop is CASSLLGHNNSPLHF. The sequenced part of the CDR3 DNA is TGTGCCAGCAGCTTATTGGGACACAATAATTCACCC.

This clone was seen ten or more times. The CDR3 is cut off 3 residues early in the read; its end comes from the germline J gene. The chain couples TRBV5-1 to TRBJ2-1, with 8 bases matching TRBD1. Germline CDR1 reads SGHRS; CDR2 reads YFSETQ. V lost 0 bases, J lost 4 bases, and 6 bases stayed unmatched. The CDR3 has 16 residues. CDR3 DNA, as far as it was read: TGCGCCAGCAGCTTGGGAGGACAGGGTAGGTACAATGAG. It specifies CASSLGGQGRYNE. The full CDR3 reads CASSLGGQGRYNEQFF.

This clone showed up many times. The sequenced fragment ends 3 residues before the CDR3 boundary, so the rest is inferred from the germline J gene. The chain combines TRBV19 with TRBJ2-1; 7 bases align to TRBD2. The CDR3 consists of 15 residues. CDR1 and CDR2 (germline): LNHDA, SQIVND (reference sequence). Trimming took 1 base from V and 3 from J; bases not matched to a gene: 3. CDR3 protein: CASSIVAGDYNEQFF. The sequenced part of the CDR3 DNA is TGTGCCAGTAGTATAGTCGCGGGAGACTACAATGAG.